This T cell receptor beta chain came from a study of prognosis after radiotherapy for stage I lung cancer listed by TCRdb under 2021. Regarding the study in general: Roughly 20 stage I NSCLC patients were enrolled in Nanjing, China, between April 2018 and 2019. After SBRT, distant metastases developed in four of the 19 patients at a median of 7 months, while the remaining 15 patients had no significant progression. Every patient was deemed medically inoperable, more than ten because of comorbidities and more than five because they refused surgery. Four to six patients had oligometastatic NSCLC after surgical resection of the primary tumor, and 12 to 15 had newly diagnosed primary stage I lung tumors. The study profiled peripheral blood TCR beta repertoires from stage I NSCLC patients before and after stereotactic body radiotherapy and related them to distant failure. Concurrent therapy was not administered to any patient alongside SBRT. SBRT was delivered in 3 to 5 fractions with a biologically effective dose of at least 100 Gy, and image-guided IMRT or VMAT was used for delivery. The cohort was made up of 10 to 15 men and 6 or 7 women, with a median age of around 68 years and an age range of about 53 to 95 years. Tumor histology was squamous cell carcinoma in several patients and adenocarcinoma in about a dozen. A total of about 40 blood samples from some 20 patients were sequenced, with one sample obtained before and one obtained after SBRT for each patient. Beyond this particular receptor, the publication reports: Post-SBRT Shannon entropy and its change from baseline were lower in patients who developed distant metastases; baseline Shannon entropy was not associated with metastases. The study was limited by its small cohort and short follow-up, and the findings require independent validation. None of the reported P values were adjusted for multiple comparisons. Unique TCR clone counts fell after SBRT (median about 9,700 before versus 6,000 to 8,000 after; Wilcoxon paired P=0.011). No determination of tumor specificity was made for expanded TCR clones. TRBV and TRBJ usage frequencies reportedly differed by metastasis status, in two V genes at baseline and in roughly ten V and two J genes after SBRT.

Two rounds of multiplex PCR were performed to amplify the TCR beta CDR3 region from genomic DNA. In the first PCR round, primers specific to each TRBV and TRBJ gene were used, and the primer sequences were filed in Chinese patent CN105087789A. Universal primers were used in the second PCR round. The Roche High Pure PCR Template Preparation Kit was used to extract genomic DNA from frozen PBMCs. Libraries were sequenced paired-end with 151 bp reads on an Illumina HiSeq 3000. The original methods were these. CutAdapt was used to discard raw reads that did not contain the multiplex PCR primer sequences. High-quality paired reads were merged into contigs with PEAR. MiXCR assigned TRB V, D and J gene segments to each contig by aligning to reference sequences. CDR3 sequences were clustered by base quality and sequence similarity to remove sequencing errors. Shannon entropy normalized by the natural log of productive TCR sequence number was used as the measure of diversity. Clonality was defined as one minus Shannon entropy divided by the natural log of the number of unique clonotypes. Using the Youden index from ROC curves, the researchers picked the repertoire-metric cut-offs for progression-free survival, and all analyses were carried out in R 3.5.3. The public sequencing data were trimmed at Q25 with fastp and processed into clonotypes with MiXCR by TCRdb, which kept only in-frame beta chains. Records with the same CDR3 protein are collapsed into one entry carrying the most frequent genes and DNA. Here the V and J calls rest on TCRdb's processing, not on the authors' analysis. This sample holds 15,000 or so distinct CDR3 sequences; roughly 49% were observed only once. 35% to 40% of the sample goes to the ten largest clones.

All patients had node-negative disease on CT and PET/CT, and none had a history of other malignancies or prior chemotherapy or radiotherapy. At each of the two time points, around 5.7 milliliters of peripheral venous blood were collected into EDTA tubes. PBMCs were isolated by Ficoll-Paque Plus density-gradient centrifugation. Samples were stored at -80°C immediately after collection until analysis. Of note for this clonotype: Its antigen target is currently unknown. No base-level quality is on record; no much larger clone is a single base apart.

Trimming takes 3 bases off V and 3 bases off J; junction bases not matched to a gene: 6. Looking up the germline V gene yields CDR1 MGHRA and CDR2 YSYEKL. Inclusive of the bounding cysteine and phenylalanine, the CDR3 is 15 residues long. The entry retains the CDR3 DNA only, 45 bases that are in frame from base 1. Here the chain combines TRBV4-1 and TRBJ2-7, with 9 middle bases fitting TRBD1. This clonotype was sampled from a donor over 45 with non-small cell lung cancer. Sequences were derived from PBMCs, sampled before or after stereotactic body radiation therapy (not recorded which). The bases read TGCGCCAGCAGCCACCCGGGACAGGGACGCTACGAGCAGTACTTC. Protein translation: CASSHPGQGRYEQYF.